These T cell receptor beta chains were read from a single sample in a study of T-cell reconstitution after alpha-beta-depleted transplantation in children. Each CDR3 protein is one row after TCRdb ran MiXCR on the PCR reads. The sample has 350,000 to 500,000 distinct CDR3 sequences; 43% are singletons. Material: PBMCs, obtained before TCRalphabeta/CD19-depleted stem cell transplant. The receptor source for this set is a girl aged 2 to 10 with aplastic anemia, due to receive a stem cell transplant. CDR3s include the opening cysteine and the closing phenylalanine or tryptophan. D genes are given only for firm matches. A row's size may be missing; if present it is once, few, many or a size class.

j_gene	v_gene	abundance	d_gene	CDR3aa	CDR3nt
TRBJ1-2	TRBV29-1	NA	TRBD1	CSVVPRQGWGGYTF	TGCAGCGTTGTTCCAAGACAGGGTTGGGGTGGCTACACCTTC
TRBJ1-2	TRBV7-2	few	NA	CASSSQATSRGYTF	TGTGCCAGCAGCTCTCAGGCGACCAGCCGTGGCTACACCTTC
TRBJ2-1	TRBV20-1	NA	NA	CSASFSGRTPENEQFF	TGCAGTGCTAGTTTTTCTGGGCGGACTCCCGAGAATGAGCAGTTCTTC
TRBJ2-7	TRBV28	NA	NA	CAAVRTDNYEQYF	TGTGCCGCGGTACGGACAGACAACTACGAGCAGTACTTC
TRBJ2-1	TRBV6-4	NA	TRBD1	CASSRDRTFSYNEQFF	TGTGCCAGCAGCCGGGACAGGACTTTCTCCTACAATGAGCAGTTCTTC
TRBJ2-5	TRBV28	few	NA	CASGHGTQYF	TGTGCCAGCGGTCATGGGACCCAGTACTTC
TRBJ2-3	TRBV4-1	NA	TRBD2	CASSPLGLAEADTQYF	TGCGCCAGCAGCCCCCTGGGACTAGCCGAGGCAGATACGCAGTATTTT
TRBJ2-1	TRBV12-3/TRBV12-4	many	TRBD2	CASRPTGTTHNEQFF	TGTGCCAGCAGACCCACCGGGACTACCCACAATGAGCAGTTCTTC
TRBJ1-5	TRBV5-1	NA	NA	CASSLEGRFTDTQHF	TGCGCCAGCAGCTTGGAGGGTAGATTCACAGATACGCAGCATTTT
TRBJ2-6	TRBV20-1	few	NA	CSARPGSAGANVLTF	TGCAGTGCCCGCCCGGGGTCAGCTGGGGCCAACGTCCTGACTTTC
TRBJ2-7	TRBV20-1	NA	TRBD1	CCARDQAETGEPYEQYF	TGCTGTGCTAGAGATCAGGCGGAGACAGGGGAGCCCTACGAGCAGTACTTC
TRBJ2-3	TRBV11-3	once	TRBD2	CASSGTSPTDTQYF	TGTGCCAGTTCCGGGACTAGCCCCACAGATACGCAGTATTTT
TRBJ1-5	TRBV20-1	NA	TRBD1	CSASVGRQGSYSNQPQHF	TGCAGTGCTAGTGTTGGGCGACAGGGCTCTTATAGCAATCAGCCCCAGCATTTT
TRBJ2-1	TRBV9	many	NA	CASSVGTSGEQFF	TGTGCCAGCAGCGTAGGAACCTCCGGTGAGCAGTTCTTC
TRBJ2-7	TRBV12-3/TRBV12-4	once	NA	CASSLIGPYEQYF	TGTGCCAGCAGTTTAATTGGTCCCTACGAGCAGTACTTC
TRBJ2-5	TRBV4-1	few	NA	CASSQGKGGQETQYF	TGCGCCAGCAGCCAAGGGAAGGGAGGTCAAGAGACCCAGTACTTC
TRBJ2-3	TRBV20-1	NA	TRBD2	CSAPRTSGISTDTQYF	TGCAGTGCGCCCCGGACTAGCGGGATAAGCACAGATACGCAGTATTTT
TRBJ2-2	TRBV30	NA	NA	CACPRAGGTGELFF	TGTGCCTGTCCTAGGGCCGGCGGGACCGGGGAGCTGTTTTTT
TRBJ2-7	TRBV6-2/TRBV6-3	few	NA	CASTRDRTYEQYF	TGTGCCAGCACCCGGGACCGAACCTACGAGCAGTACTTC
TRBJ2-7	TRBV25-1	few	NA	CASSDSRGANYEQYF	TGTGCCAGCAGTGATTCCCGGGGGGCGAACTACGAGCAGTACTTC
TRBJ1-2	TRBV2	NA	NA	CASSASGDYGYTF	TGTGCCAGCAGTGCGTCCGGGGACTATGGCTACACCTTC
TRBJ1-1	TRBV20-1	NA	NA	CSARDRNLGITEAFF	TGCAGTGCTAGAGATAGGAATCTGGGTATCACTGAAGCTTTCTTT
TRBJ1-1	TRBV18	NA	TRBD1	CASSPHRGPEAFF	TGTGCCAGCTCACCACACAGGGGACCTGAAGCTTTCTTT
TRBJ2-3	TRBV5-1	NA	TRBD2	CASSGGSGGADTQYF	TGCGCCAGCAGCGGCGGTAGCGGGGGTGCCGATACGCAGTATTTT
TRBJ2-4	TRBV3-1	NA	NA	CASSQDGLGEVAKNIQYF	TGTGCCAGCAGCCAAGATGGCCTGGGGGAGGTGGCCAAAAACATTCAGTACTTC
TRBJ2-3	TRBV5-1	NA	TRBD2	CASSFSPWRGDDTQYF	TGCGCCAGCAGCTTTAGCCCATGGCGGGGGGACGATACGCAGTATTTT
TRBJ1-2	TRBV25-1	NA	NA	CASSPPRLEGIVRGYTF	TGTGCCAGCAGTCCCCCCCGGTTAGAGGGTATTGTCCGTGGCTACACCTTC
TRBJ2-3	TRBV19	NA	TRBD2	CASSTYLAGEADTQYF	TGTGCCAGTAGTACCTATCTAGCGGGAGAGGCAGATACGCAGTATTTT
TRBJ1-2	TRBV5-1	NA	NA	CASSLGASGYGYTF	TGCGCCAGCAGCTTGGGGGCTAGCGGCTATGGCTACACCTTC
TRBJ1-2	TRBV12-3/TRBV12-4	many	TRBD1	CASTRTGWRNTF	TGTGCCAGCACTAGGACAGGGTGGAGGAACACCTTC
TRBJ2-5	TRBV15	NA	NA	CATSRDVGAQETQYF	TGTGCCACCAGCAGAGATGTAGGGGCGCAAGAGACCCAGTACTTC
TRBJ1-2	TRBV27	few	NA	CASSWRGNYGYTF	TGTGCCAGCAGTTGGAGGGGAAACTATGGCTACACCTTC
TRBJ2-1	TRBV27	NA	TRBD1	CASSHPGQGDNEQFF	TGTGCCAGCAGCCATCCGGGACAGGGGGACAATGAGCAGTTCTTC
TRBJ2-1	TRBV6-4	NA	TRBD2	CASSDPTSGRSSEQFF	TGTGCCAGCAGTGACCCAACTAGCGGGAGGTCGAGTGAGCAGTTCTTC
TRBJ2-3	TRBV29-1	NA	NA	CSVEDRGSASADTQYF	TGCAGCGTTGAAGATCGAGGTAGCGCCTCCGCAGATACGCAGTATTTT
TRBJ2-2	TRBV5-1	few	TRBD1	CASSFTTGANTGELFF	TGCGCCAGCAGCTTTACGACAGGGGCTAACACCGGGGAGCTGTTTTTT
TRBJ1-1	TRBV5-1	NA	TRBD1	CASSLQGQANTEAFF	TGCGCCAGCAGCTTGCAGGGACAGGCAAACACTGAAGCTTTCTTT
TRBJ1-6	TRBV3-1	NA	NA	CASSLLQTAGNSPLHF	TGTGCCAGCAGCCTTCTCCAGACGGCCGGTAATTCACCCCTCCACTTT
TRBJ2-1	TRBV29-1	few	TRBD2	CSVQAGTSVNEQFF	TGCAGCGTGCAAGCCGGGACTAGCGTCAATGAGCAGTTCTTC
TRBJ1-5	TRBV20-1	NA	NA	CSARVDRSSQPQHF	TGCAGTGCTAGAGTCGACAGGTCGTCGCAGCCCCAGCATTTT
TRBJ1-2	TRBV20-1	NA	TRBD1	CSARGVTGASGYTF	TGCAGTGCTAGAGGGGTCACAGGGGCCTCTGGCTACACCTTC
TRBJ2-7	TRBV30	NA	TRBD1	CAWSPTEGAAYEQYF	TGTGCCTGGAGTCCTACCGAGGGGGCTGCCTACGAGCAGTACTTC
TRBJ2-6	TRBV10-3	few	TRBD2	CASQRGPGANVLTF	TGTGCCAGCCAGCGGGGGCCTGGGGCCAACGTCCTGACTTTC
TRBJ2-2	TRBV4-1	NA	NA	CASSQDPMVQMAGELFF	TGCGCCAGCAGCCAAGATCCCATGGTCCAGATGGCCGGGGAGCTGTTTTTT
TRBJ2-7	TRBV18	few	TRBD2	CASSPPTSGSYEQYF	TGTGCCAGCTCACCACCTACTAGCGGATCCTACGAGCAGTACTTC
TRBJ2-7	TRBV10-3	NA	NA	CAISESRRDGHYEQYF	TGTGCCATCAGTGAGTCGAGGAGGGACGGACACTACGAGCAGTACTTC
TRBJ2-5	TRBV5-6	NA	TRBD2	CASSTTSGREWETQYF	TGTGCCAGCAGCACGACTAGCGGGAGAGAGTGGGAGACCCAGTACTTC
TRBJ2-5	TRBV6-2/TRBV6-3	few	TRBD1	CASSGTGAAETQYF	TGTGCCAGCAGCGGGACAGGTGCGGCGGAGACCCAGTACTTC
TRBJ2-7	TRBV20-1	few	NA	CSARDSQGITYEQYF	TGCAGTGCTAGAGATTCCCAGGGAATTACCTACGAGCAGTACTTC
TRBJ2-7	TRBV20-1	NA	TRBD2	CSAEGLAGEEQYF	TGCAGTGCTGAAGGACTAGCGGGGGAAGAGCAGTACTTC
TRBJ2-3	TRBV10-3	few	NA	CAISARESADTQYF	TGTGCCATCAGTGCGAGGGAGTCGGCAGATACGCAGTATTTT
TRBJ2-5	TRBV20-1	once	NA	CSWWLETQYF	TGCAGTTGGTGGTTGGAGACCCAGTACTTC
TRBJ2-3	TRBV7-3	NA	TRBD2	CASSPSSGADTQYF	TGTGCCAGCAGCCCCTCTAGCGGTGCGGATACGCAGTATTTT
TRBJ2-1	TRBV7-2	many	TRBD2	CASSSIWTSATNEQFF	TGTGCCAGCAGCTCAATCTGGACTAGCGCAACCAATGAGCAGTTCTTC
TRBJ1-1	TRBV7-2	NA	NA	CASSLDKARAFF	TGTGCCAGCAGCTTAGATAAAGCGAGGGCTTTCTTT
TRBJ2-1	TRBV28	once	NA	CASSLSDDRTHNEQFF	TGTGCCAGCAGTTTAAGCGATGACCGAACCCACAATGAGCAGTTCTTC
TRBJ2-7	TRBV29-1	many	TRBD2	CSVVIGLAGGREQYF	TGCAGCGTAGTGATTGGACTAGCGGGGGGACGGGAGCAGTACTTC
TRBJ2-6	TRBV20-1	NA	NA	CSGRDRSGANVLTF	TGCAGTGGGAGAGACCGCTCTGGGGCCAACGTCCTGACTTTC
TRBJ2-3	TRBV12-3/TRBV12-4	many	NA	CASRPTLGDTQYF	TGTGCCAGCAGGCCAACGTTGGGAGATACGCAGTATTTT
TRBJ2-4	TRBV20-1	NA	NA	CSASPPGTVAKNIQYF	TGCAGTGCTAGTCCCCCAGGAACCGTAGCCAAAAACATTCAGTACTTC